This entry describes one T cell receptor beta chain. Its antigen remains unknown. The data were produced by immunoSEQ multiplex PCR, yet TCRdb's version contains in-frame clones alone and is incomplete. Of fewer than 120,000 clones listed, approximately 90% were seen once; the top ten hold roughly 15%. The germline V and J ends were trimmed by 0 bases and 7 bases, with 13 bases remaining between them. Looked up from germline, CDR1 is MNHEY and CDR2 is SVGEGT. The CDR3 runs 16 residues. This record comes from a study of T cell responses to AZD1222 COVID-19 vaccine. Study observations and caveats: Baseline testing showed seropositivity in only 5 or 6 AZD1222 recipients.

This specimen was peripheral blood, taken 28 days after the second AZD1222 dose. The sequence was collected from an adult who received the AZD1222 COVID-19 vaccine. The chain carries TRBV6-2 or TRBV6-3 and TRBJ1-6; no clear D gene. Here the CDR3 DNA reads TGTGCCAGCAGTTACTCAAACGGAGCCGCAAATTCACCCCTCCACTTT. Translation gives CASSYSNGAANSPLHF.